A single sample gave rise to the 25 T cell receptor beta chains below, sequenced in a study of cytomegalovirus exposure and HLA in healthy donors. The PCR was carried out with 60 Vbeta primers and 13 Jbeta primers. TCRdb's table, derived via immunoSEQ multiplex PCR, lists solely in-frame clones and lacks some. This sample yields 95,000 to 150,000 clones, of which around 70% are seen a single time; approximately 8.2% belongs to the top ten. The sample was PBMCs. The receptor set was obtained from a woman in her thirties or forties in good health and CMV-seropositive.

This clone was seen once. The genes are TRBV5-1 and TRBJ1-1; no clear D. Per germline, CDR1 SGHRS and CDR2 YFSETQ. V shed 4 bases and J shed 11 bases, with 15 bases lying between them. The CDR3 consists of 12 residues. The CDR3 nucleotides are TGCGCCAGCAGCGTTGACCACCGGGTGGCTTTCTTT. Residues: CASSVDHRVAFF.

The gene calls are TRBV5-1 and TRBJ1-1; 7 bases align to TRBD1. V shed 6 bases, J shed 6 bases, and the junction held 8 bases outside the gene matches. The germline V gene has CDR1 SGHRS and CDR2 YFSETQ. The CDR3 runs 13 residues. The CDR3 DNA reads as TGCGCCAGCACCCTGGGGCAGGGGGCTGAAGCTTTCTTT. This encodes CASTLGQGAEAFF. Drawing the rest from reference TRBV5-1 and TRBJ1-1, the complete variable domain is KAGVTQTPRYLIKTRGQQVTLSCSPISGHRSVSWYQQTPGQGLQFLFEYFSETQRNKGNFPGRFSGRQFSNSRSEMNVSTLELGDSALYLCASTLGQGAEAFFGQGTRLTVV.

Here the CDR3 DNA reads TGTGCCAGTATCAAAGCCGGGACAGGGGAAACTCAGCCCCAGCATTTT. Amino acid sequence: CASIKAGTGETQPQHF. The chain joins TRBV19 to TRBJ1-5; 10 nucleotides align to TRBD1. Germline loops: CDR1 LNHDA, CDR2 SQIVND (reference sequence). V shed 7 bases and J 6 bases; nucleotides not matched to a gene: 12. The CDR3 covers 16 residues.

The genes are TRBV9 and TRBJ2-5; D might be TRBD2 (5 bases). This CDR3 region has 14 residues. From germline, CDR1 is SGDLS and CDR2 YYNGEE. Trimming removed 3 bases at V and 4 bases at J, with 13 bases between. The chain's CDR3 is CASSATNRGETQYF. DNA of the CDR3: TGTGCCAGCAGCGCGACTAATCGGGGAGAGACCCAGTACTTC.

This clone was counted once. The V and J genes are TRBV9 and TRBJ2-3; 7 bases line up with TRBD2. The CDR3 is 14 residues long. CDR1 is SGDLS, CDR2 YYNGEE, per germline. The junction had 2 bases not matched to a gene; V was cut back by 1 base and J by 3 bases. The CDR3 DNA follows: TGTGCCAGCAGCGTACTAGCGGATACAGATACGCAGTATTTT. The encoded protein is CASSVLADTDTQYF.

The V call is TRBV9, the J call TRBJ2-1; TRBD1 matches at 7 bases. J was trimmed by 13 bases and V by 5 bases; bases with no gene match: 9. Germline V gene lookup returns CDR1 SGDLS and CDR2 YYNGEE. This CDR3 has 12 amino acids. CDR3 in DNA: TGTGCCAGCAGAGGGACAGACCAACTCCAGTTCTTC. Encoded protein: CASRGTDQLQFF.

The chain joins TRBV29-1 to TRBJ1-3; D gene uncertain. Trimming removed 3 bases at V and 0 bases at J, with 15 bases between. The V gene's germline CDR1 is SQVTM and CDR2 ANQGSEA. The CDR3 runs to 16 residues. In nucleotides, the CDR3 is TGCAGCGTTGATAGCGGCAGAGCTGGCTCTGGAAACACCATATATTTT. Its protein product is CSVDSGRAGSGNTIYF.

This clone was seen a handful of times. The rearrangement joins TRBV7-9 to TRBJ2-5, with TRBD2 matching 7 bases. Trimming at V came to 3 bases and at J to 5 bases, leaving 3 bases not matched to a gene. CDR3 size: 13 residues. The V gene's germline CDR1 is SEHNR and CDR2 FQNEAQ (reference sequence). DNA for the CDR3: TGTGCCAGCAGCTTCTGGGGGGGTGAGACCCAGTACTTC. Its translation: CASSFWGGETQYF.

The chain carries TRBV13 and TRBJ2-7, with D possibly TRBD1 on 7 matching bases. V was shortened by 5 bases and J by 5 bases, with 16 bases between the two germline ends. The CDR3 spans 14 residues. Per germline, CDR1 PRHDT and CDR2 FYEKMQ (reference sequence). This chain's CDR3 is CASSHRQGGHEQYF. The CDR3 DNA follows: TGTGCCAGCAGCCACAGACAGGGAGGCCACGAGCAGTACTTC.

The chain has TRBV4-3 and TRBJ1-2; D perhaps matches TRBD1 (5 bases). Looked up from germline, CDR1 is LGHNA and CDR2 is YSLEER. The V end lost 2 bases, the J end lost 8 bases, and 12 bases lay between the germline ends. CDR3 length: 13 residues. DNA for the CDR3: TGCGCCAGCAGCCAATCGGGGGTCAGCGGCTACACCTTC. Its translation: CASSQSGVSGYTF.

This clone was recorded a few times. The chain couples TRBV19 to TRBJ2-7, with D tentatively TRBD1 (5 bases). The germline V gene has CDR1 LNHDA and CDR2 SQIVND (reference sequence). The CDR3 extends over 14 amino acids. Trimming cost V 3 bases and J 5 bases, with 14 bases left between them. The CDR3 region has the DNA TGTGCCAGTAGTATGGGCAGGGCTTTCGACGAGCAGTACTTC. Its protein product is CASSMGRAFDEQYF. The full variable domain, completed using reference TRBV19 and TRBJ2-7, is DGGITQSPKYLFRKEGQNVTLSCEQNLNHDAMYWYRQDPGQGLRLIYYSQIVNDFQKGDIAEGYSVSREKKESFPLTVTSAQKNPTAFYLCASSMGRAFDEQYFGPGTRLTVT.

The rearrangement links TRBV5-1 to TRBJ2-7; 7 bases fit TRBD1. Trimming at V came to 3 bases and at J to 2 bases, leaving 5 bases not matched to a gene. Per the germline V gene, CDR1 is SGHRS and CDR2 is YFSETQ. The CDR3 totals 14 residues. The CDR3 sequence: CASSSQGSPYEQYF. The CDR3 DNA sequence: TGCGCCAGCAGCTCACAGGGGAGCCCCTACGAGCAGTACTTC.

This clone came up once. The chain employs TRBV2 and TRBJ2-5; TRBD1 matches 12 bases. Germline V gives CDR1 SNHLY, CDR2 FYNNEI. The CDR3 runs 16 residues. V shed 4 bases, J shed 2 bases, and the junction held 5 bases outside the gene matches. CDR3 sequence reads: CASSAGQGASQETQYF. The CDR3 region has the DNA TGTGCCAGCAGTGCGGGACAGGGGGCTTCTCAAGAGACCCAGTACTTC. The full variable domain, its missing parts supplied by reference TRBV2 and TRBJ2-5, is EPEVTQTPSHQVTQMGQEVILRCVPISNHLYFYWYRQILGQKVEFLVSFYNNEISEKSEIFDDQFSVERPDGSNFTLKIRSTKLEDSAMYFCASSAGQGASQETQYFGPGTRLLVL.

CDR3 residues: CASQQGVGTEAFF. Here the CDR3 DNA reads TGTGCCAGCCAACAGGGCGTGGGCACTGAAGCTTTCTTT. This chain uses TRBV27 with TRBJ1-1; TRBD1 is a possible D gene (6 bases). The V end was cut by 8 bases, the J end by 4 bases, with 14 bases between. This CDR3 has 13 residues. Germline assignment: CDR1 MNHEY and CDR2 SMNVEV (reference sequence).

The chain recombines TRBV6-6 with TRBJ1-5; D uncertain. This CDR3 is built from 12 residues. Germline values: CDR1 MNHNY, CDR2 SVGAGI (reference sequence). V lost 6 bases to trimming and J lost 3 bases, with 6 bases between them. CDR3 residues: CASSLTNQPQHF. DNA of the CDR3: TGTGCCAGCAGCCTAACCAATCAGCCCCAGCATTTT.

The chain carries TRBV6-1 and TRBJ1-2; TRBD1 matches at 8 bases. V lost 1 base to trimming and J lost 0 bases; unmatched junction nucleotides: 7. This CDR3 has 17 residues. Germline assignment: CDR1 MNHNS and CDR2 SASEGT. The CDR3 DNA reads TGTGCCAGCAGTGAAGATCGCAGGGGGCAAGCTAACTATGGCTACACCTTC. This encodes CASSEDRRGQANYGYTF.

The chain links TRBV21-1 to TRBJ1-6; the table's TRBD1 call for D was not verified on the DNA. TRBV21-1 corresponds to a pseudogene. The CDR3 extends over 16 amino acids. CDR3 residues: CASRTRGRKFGPPLHF. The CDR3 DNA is TGTGCCAGCCGAACCAGGGGGCGAAAATTTGGTCCACCCCTCCACTTT.

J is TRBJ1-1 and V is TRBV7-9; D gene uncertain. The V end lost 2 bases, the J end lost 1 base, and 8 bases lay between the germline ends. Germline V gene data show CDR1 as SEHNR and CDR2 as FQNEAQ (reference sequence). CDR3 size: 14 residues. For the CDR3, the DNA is TGTGCCAGCAGCTTATTGACAAAGAACACTGAAGCTTTCTTT. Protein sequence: CASSLLTKNTEAFF. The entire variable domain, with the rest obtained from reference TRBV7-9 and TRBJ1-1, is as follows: DTGVSQNPRHKITKRGQNVTFRCDPISEHNRLYWYRQTLGQGPEFLTYFQNEAQLEKSRLLSDRFSAERPKGSFSTLEIQRTEQGDSAMYLCASSLLTKNTEAFFGQGTRLTVV.

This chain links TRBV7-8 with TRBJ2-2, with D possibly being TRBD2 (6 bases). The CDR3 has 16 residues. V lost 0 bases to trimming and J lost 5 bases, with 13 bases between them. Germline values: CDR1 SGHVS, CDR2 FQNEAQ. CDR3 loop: CASSLAEGRRTGELFF. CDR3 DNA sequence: TGTGCCAGCAGCTTAGCGGAGGGGAGAAGAACCGGGGAGCTGTTTTTT.

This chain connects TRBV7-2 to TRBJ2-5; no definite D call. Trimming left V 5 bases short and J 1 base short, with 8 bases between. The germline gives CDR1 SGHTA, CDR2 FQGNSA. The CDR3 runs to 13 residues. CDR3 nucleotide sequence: TGTGCCAGCAGCCGAAACATCCAAGAGACCCAGTACTTC. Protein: CASSRNIQETQYF. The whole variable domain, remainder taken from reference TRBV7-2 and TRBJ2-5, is GAGVSQSPSNKVTEKGKDVELRCDPISGHTALYWYRQSLGQGLEFLIYFQGNSAPDKSGLPSDRFSAERTGGSVSTLTIQRTQQEDSAVYLCASSRNIQETQYFGPGTRLLVL.

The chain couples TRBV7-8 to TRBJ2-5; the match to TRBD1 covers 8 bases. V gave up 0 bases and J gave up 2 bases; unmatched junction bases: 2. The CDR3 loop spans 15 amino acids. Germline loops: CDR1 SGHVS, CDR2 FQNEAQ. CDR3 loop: CASSLARDRQETQYF. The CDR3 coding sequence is TGTGCCAGCAGCTTAGCGAGGGACAGGCAAGAGACCCAGTACTTC.

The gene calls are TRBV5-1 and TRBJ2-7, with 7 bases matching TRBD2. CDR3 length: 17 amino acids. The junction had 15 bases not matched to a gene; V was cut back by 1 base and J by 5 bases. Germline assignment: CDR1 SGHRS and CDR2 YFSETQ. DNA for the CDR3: TGCGCCAGCAGCTTGCTACTTTCGGGGGGAGCGACAGACGAGCAGTACTTC. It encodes CASSLLLSGGATDEQYF.

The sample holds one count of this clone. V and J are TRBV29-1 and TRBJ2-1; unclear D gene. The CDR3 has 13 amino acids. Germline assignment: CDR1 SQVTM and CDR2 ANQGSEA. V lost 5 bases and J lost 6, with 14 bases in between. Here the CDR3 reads CSVNRVSPNEQFF. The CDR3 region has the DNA TGCAGCGTTAACCGGGTCTCACCCAATGAGCAGTTCTTC.

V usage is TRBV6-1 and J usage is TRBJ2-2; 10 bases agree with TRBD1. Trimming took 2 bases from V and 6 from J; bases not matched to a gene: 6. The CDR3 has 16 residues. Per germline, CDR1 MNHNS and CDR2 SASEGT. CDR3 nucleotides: TGTGCCAGCAGTGAAACCGGGACAGGGGTTCCCGGGGAGCTGTTTTTT. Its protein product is CASSETGTGVPGELFF.

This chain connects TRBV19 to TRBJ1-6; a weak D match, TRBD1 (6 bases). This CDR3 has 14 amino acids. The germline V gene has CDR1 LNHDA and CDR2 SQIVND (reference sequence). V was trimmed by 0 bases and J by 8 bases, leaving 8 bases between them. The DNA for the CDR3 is TGTGCCAGTAGTATAGACAGGGGACATTCACCCCTCCACTTT. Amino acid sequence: CASSIDRGHSPLHF.